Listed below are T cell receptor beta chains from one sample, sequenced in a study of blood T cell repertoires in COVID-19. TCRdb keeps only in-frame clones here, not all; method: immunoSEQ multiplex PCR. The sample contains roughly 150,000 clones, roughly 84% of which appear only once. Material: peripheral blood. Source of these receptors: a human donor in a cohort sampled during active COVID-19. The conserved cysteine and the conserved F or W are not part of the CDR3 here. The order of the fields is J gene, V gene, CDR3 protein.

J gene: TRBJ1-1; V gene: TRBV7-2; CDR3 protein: ASSVRAWTEAF
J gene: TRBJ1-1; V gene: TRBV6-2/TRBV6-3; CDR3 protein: ASSYSGFTEAF
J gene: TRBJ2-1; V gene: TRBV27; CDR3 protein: ASSSNLALAGGNEQF
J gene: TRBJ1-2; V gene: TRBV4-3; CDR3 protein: ASSQDPRNYGYT
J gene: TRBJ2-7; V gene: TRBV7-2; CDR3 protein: ASRRGRSSYEQY
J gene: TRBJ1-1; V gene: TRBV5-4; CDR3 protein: ASSLGGPTQTF
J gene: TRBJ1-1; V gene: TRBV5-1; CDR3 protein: ASSPGQGEAF
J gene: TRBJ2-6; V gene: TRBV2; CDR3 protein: ASSERSGAGANVLT
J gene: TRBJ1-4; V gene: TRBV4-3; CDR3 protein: ASSPSRSGEGKLF
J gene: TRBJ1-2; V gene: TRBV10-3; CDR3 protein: AISDSPGSSANYGYT
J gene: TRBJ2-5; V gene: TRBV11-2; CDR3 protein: ASSKNTGYPGETQY
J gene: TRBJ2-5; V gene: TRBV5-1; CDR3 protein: ASSLAAGGEETQY
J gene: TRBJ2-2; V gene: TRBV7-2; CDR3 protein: ASSPIPGALVGELF
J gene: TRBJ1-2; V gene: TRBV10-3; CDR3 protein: AISGVGSSGYT
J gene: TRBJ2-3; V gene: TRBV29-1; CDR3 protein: SGSSGRTDTQY
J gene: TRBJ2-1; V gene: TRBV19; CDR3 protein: ASSFQRGRNEQF
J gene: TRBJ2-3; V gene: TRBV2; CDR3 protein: ASTASSGDTQY
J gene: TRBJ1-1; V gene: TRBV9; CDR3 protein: ASSVDPGGLEMNTEAF
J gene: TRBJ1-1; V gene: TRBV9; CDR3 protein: ASSVESSRTNTEAF
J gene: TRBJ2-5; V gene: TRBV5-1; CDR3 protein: ASSLAGGLQETQY
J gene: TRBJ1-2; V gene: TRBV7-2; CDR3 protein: ASSLQAGTNYGYT
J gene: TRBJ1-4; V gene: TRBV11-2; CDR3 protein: ASSPERGEKLF
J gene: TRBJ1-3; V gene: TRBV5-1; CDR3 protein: ASSLYGSSGNTIY
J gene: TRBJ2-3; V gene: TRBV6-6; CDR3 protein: ASSDGTFSTDTQY
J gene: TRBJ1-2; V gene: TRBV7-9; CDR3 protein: ASSSGRQGGGYT
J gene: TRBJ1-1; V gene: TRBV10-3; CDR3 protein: AISEQGSEAF
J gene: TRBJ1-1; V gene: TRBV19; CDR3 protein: ASSNTVNTEAF
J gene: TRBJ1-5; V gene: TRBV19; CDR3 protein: ASSKGQLNQPQH
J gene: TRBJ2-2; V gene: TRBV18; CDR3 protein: ASSRTSGFTGELF
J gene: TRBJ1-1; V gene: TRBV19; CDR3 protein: ASRYRGRLNTEAF
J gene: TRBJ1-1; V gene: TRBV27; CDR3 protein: ASTRPRNTEAF
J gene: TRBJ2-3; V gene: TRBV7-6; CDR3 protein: ASRRRRGAGSNTDTQY
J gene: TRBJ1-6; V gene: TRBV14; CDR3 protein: ASSPRQVAPLH
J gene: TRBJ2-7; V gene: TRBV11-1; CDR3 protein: ASSSAGGAVYEQY
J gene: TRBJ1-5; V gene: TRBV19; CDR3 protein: ASSSRTGTRGRYSNQPQH
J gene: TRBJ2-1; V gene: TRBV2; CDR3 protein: ASRRRENYNEQF
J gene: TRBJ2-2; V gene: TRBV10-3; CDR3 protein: AISLNTGELF
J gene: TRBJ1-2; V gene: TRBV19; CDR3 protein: ASRLDNYGYT
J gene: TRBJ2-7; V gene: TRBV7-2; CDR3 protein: ASSLDVAGGGEQY
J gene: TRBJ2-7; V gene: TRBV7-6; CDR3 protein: ASSPGGTSIGGEQY